Given below is one TCR beta chain in context. This sample stems from a study of blood T cell repertoires in COVID-19. The V gene's germline CDR1 is ENHRY and CDR2 SYGVKD. The CDR3 is 14 amino acids. V trimming: 7 bases; J trimming: 6 bases; junction bases outside the gene matches: 7. Sequencing used immunoSEQ multiplex PCR; TCRdb keeps in-frame clones, though not all of them. Of tens of thousands of clones in the sample, over 60% were seen once. This clonotype was sampled from a man under 40 with COVID-19, enrolled during active disease. The sample comprised peripheral blood. The V gene is TRBV10-3, the J gene TRBJ2-1; 9 positions agree with TRBD2. The CDR3 reads CAIMAGGPFNEQFF. The CDR3 region has the DNA TGTGCCATCATGGCGGGAGGGCCTTTCAATGAGCAGTTCTTC.